The 29 T cell receptor beta chains presented below share a single source sample, sequenced in a study of CXCR3-negative and CXCR3-positive naive CD8 T cells. All TRB cDNA libraries came from 5' RACE performed with UMI labels. TCRdb re-called the 5' RACE reads; every CDR3 protein appears as one record, without DNA. This repertoire includes more than 75,000 distinct CDR3 sequences. Whole-study results and caveats: A higher hydrophobicity marked the TRB CDR3s of CXCR3-positive naive cells versus CXCR3-negative naive cells.

These receptors have no identified antigens. Sequencing was done on a sample of naive CXCR3+ CD8+ T cells from blood. This sample's subset: CD45RO-CCR7+CD27+CD95- naive CD8+ T cells expressing CXCR3 (TNR3+). All receptors come from a human donor in good health. Some clones in this sample may be carry-over from other donors' samples.

The chain carries TRBV19 and TRBJ2-7; TCRdb outputs TRBD1, but without DNA this stays unchecked. Germline-derived CDR1 and CDR2 are LNHDA and SQIVND (reference sequence). The CDR3 is made up of 13 amino acids. The CDR3 loop is CASSPRRAYEQYF.

The rearrangement uses TRBV12-3 or TRBV12-4 and TRBJ2-1; checking the TCRdb D call of TRBD1 is not possible without DNA. CDR3 length: 14 amino acids. CDR3 residues: CASSLGYRDHEQFF.

This chain uses TRBV14 with TRBJ1-5. Germline CDR1 reads SGHDN; CDR2 reads FVKESK. This CDR3 has 13 amino acids. CDR3: CASSQGNNQPQHF.

The chain is built from TRBV28 and TRBJ2-2. Germline V gene sequence: CDR1 MDHEN, CDR2 SYDVKM. The CDR3 runs 15 residues. This CDR3 is CASSLNELLTGELFF.

The chain joins TRBV27 to TRBJ2-3. The CDR3 length is 11 residues. Germline CDR1 is MNHEY and CDR2 is SMNVEV (reference sequence). This CDR3 is CASSLADTQYF.

V usage is TRBV4-1 and J usage is TRBJ2-1; lacking DNA, the TRBD2 call made by TCRdb goes unchecked. CDR1 and CDR2 (germline): MGHRA, YSYEKL. The CDR3 consists of 17 residues. CDR3 residues: CASSQPSSGGSYNEQFF.

This chain uses TRBV4-3 with TRBJ1-5. The CDR3 totals 16 residues. CDR1 and CDR2 from the germline V gene are LGHNA and YSLEER. CDR3 in amino acids: CASSQTRSGSDQPQHF.

The chain links TRBV20-1 to TRBJ2-1; the D gene TCRdb calls, TRBD2, cannot be checked with no DNA. From germline, CDR1 is DFQATT and CDR2 SNEGSKA (reference sequence). CDR3 length: 15 amino acids. The CDR3 protein is CSARGLAGVGNEQFF.

The rearrangement links TRBV29-1 to TRBJ1-2; no DNA is available, so the TRBD1 call from TCRdb remains unchecked. The CDR3 is made up of 11 amino acids. Germline V gene sequence: CDR1 SQVTM, CDR2 ANQGSEA. The CDR3 region is CSVVGQYGYTF.

This CDR3 is CSVRLPGHSLSYTF. J is TRBJ1-2 and V is TRBV29-1; TCRdb lists TRBD1, though no DNA is available to test this call. Germline lookup yields CDR1 SQVTM and CDR2 ANQGSEA. The CDR3 runs to 14 residues.

CDR3 sequence reads: CASSQPPPWLRTDTQYF. This chain connects TRBV23-1 to TRBJ2-3; the D gene TCRdb calls, TRBD1, cannot be checked with no DNA. TRBV23-1 is filed as an ORF, its function uncertain. The CDR3 covers 17 residues.

The chain employs TRBV28 and TRBJ2-2; TCRdb returns TRBD2, unconfirmable since there is no DNA. Per the germline V gene, CDR1 is MDHEN and CDR2 is SYDVKM. This CDR3 spans 15 amino acids. The CDR3 sequence is CASSLTSGGPGELFF.

The chain joins TRBV28 to TRBJ2-5; TCRdb designates TRBD1, a call that cannot be tested without DNA. CDR3 length: 16 residues. Germline V gene lookup returns CDR1 MDHEN and CDR2 SYDVKM. The CDR3 is CARSLARTLAEETQYF.

The chain employs TRBV29-1 and TRBJ2-3; TCRdb's D call, TRBD2, is unchecked because there is no DNA. CDR3 size: 14 residues. Germline CDR1 is SQVTM and CDR2 is ANQGSEA. The CDR3: CSVEDGRATDTQYF.

The chain carries TRBV10-3 and TRBJ1-1; absent DNA, TCRdb's TRBD1 call cannot be checked. Germline V gene data show CDR1 as ENHRY and CDR2 as SYGVKD. There are 13 residues in the CDR3. This chain's CDR3 is CAISEGSDRAAFF.

The chain has TRBV11-2 and TRBJ1-2; the TCRdb call, TRBD1, lacks DNA for checking. This CDR3 is built from 14 residues. In germline, CDR1 is SGHAT, CDR2 FQNNGV. CDR3 amino acids: CASSLEPTGRGYTF.

The rearrangement joins TRBV9 to TRBJ2-7; TCRdb reports TRBD1, a call that lacks DNA to check it against. The germline gives CDR1 SGDLS, CDR2 YYNGEE. This CDR3 has 15 amino acids. The CDR3 here is CASSVAGQGPYEQYF. Filled out from reference TRBV9 and TRBJ2-7, the complete variable domain reads DSGVTQTPKHLITATGQRVTLRCSPRSGDLSVYWYQQSLDQGLQFLIQYYNGEERAKGNILERFSAQQFPDLHSELNLSSLELGDSALYFCASSVAGQGPYEQYFGPGTRLTVT.

The chain employs TRBV27 and TRBJ1-1; TCRdb selects TRBD1, and the lack of DNA leaves this call unchecked. CDR1 is MNHEY and CDR2 is SMNVEV in the germline V gene (reference sequence). This CDR3 has 16 amino acids. This CDR3 is CASSLGGLGGVTEAFF.

The rearrangement uses TRBV19 and TRBJ2-1; the TCRdb call, TRBD2, lacks DNA for checking. The CDR3 has 14 amino acids. Germline values: CDR1 LNHDA, CDR2 SQIVND (reference sequence). CDR3: CASSLSGGFTEQFF.

J is TRBJ2-5 and V is TRBV29-1; checking the TCRdb D call of TRBD2 is not possible without DNA. Looked up from germline, CDR1 is SQVTM and CDR2 is ANQGSEA. The CDR3 is 12 amino acids. CDR3 protein: CSAIQLGETQYF.

This rearrangement joins TRBV9 to TRBJ2-7. The germline V gene has CDR1 SGDLS and CDR2 YYNGEE. The CDR3 sequence is 13 residues long. The CDR3 sequence is CACSRTPSYEQYF.

The chain's CDR3 is CASSSAGTVNIQYF. The rearrangement links TRBV6-1 to TRBJ2-4; TCRdb designates TRBD2, a call that cannot be tested without DNA. Germline values: CDR1 MNHNS, CDR2 SASEGT. The CDR3 runs to 14 residues.

V is TRBV28 and J is TRBJ1-1; TCRdb picks TRBD1, but there is no DNA to check that call. The CDR3 consists of 11 residues. Germline assignment: CDR1 MDHEN and CDR2 SYDVKM. The CDR3 here is CASTGDTEAFF.

The chain couples TRBV12-3 or TRBV12-4 to TRBJ1-5; TCRdb's D call of TRBD1 is untestable without DNA. This CDR3 has 13 amino acids. The CDR3 region is CASSLGGGQPQHF.

The rearrangement links TRBV25-1 to TRBJ2-1; TCRdb's D call of TRBD1 is untestable without DNA. This CDR3 comprises 17 residues. Per germline, CDR1 MGHDK and CDR2 SYGVNS. The chain's CDR3 is CASSEYFQGQGSNEQFF.

The V call is TRBV29-1, the J call TRBJ1-1. The CDR3 extends over 12 amino acids. CDR1 is SQVTM, CDR2 ANQGSEA, per germline. The CDR3: CSVEDLVVEAFF.

V and J are TRBV15 and TRBJ2-3. Germline V gives CDR1 LNHNV, CDR2 YYDKDF (reference sequence). The CDR3 totals 16 residues. The CDR3 sequence is CATSRAGYRSTDTQYF. The entire variable domain, with the rest obtained from reference TRBV15 and TRBJ2-3, is as follows: DAMVIQNPRYQVTQFGKPVTLSCSQTLNHNVMYWYQQKSSQAPKLLFHYYDKDFNNEADTPDNFQSRRPNTSFCFLDIRSPGLGDTAMYLCATSRAGYRSTDTQYFGPGTRLTVL.

The V gene is TRBV6-2 or TRBV6-3, the J gene TRBJ1-3. This CDR3 contains 14 residues. From germline, CDR1 is MNHEY and CDR2 SVGEGT. CDR3 amino acids: CASSRTRGPDTIYF.

The J gene is TRBJ1-1, the V gene TRBV20-1; TCRdb calls TRBD1, which cannot be checked without DNA. The CDR3 consists of 17 residues. Germline-derived CDR1 and CDR2 are DFQATT and SNEGSKA (reference sequence). CDR3 residues: CSAREQPGGEMNTEAFF.